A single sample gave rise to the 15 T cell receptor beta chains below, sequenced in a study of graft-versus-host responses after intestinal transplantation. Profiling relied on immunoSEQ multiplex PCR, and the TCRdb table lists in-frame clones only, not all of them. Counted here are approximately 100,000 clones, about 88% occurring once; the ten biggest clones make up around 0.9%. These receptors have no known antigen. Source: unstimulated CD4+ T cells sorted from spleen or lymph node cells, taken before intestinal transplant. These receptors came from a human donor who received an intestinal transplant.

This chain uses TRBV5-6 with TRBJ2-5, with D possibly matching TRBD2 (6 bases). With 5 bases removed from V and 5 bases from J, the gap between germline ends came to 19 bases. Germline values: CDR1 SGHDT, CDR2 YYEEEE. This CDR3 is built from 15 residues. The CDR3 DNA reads TGTGCCAGCAGGGAGGCCGGGGGTGTGGAGGAGACCCAGTACTTC. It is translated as CASREAGGVEETQYF.

The CDR3 nucleotides are TGTGCCAGCAGCTTGGAAACAGGGGGCTTTACAATCCTGACTTTC. Translated, it gives CASSLETGGFTILTF. This chain uses TRBV5-6 with TRBJ2-6; 9 nucleotides match TRBD1. The germline V gene has CDR1 SGHDT and CDR2 YYEEEE. Unmatched junction bases numbered 9, after V lost 0 bases and J lost 14 bases. This CDR3 is 15 amino acids long.

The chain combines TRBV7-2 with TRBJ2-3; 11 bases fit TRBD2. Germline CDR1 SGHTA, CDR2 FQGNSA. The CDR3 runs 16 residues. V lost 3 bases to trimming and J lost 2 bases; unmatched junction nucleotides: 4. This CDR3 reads CASSFVSGGATDTQYF. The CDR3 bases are TGTGCCAGCAGCTTTGTTAGCGGGGGGGCCACAGATACGCAGTATTTT.

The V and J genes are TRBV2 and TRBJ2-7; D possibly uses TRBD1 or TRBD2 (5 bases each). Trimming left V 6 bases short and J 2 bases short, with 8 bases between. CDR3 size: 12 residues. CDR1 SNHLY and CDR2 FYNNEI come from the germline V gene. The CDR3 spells CASSGTAYEQYF. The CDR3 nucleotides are TGTGCCAGCAGCGGGACGGCCTACGAGCAGTACTTC. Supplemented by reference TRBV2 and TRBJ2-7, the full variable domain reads EPEVTQTPSHQVTQMGQEVILRCVPISNHLYFYWYRQILGQKVEFLVSFYNNEISEKSEIFDDQFSVERPDGSNFTLKIRSTKLEDSAMYFCASSGTAYEQYFGPGTRLTVT.

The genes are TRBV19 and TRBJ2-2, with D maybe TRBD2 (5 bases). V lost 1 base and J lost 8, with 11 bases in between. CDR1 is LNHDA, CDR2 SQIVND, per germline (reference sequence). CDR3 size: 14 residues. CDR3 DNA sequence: TGTGCCAGTAGTATAGCTCGCGGGCCGGGGGAGCTGTTTTTT. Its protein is CASSIARGPGELFF.

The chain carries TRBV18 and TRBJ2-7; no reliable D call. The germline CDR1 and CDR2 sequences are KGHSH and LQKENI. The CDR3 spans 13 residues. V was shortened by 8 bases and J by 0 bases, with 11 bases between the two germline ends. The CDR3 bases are TGTGCCAGCGTCTCCCCGAGCTCCTACGAGCAGTACTTC. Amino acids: CASVSPSSYEQYF. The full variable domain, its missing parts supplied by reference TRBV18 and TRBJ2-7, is NAGVMQNPRHLVRRRGQEARLRCSPMKGHSHVYWYRQLPEEGLKFMVYLQKENIIDESGMPKERFSAEFPKEGPSILRIQQVVRGDSAAYFCASVSPSSYEQYFGPGTRLTVT.

CDR3 protein: CASSAVNTGELFF. DNA for the CDR3: TGCGCCAGCAGCGCGGTGAACACCGGGGAGCTGTTTTTT. This chain uses TRBV5-1 with TRBJ2-2, with D unresolved. Trimming pared 4 bases from V and 1 base from J, leaving 5 bases between. There are 13 residues in the CDR3. Germline CDR1 is SGHRS and CDR2 is YFSETQ.

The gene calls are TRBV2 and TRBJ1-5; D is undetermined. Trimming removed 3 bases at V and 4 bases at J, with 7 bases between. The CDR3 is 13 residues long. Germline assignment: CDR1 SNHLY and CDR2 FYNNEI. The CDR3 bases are TGTGCCAGCAGTGATCGGGGTAATCAGCCCCAGCATTTT. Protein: CASSDRGNQPQHF.

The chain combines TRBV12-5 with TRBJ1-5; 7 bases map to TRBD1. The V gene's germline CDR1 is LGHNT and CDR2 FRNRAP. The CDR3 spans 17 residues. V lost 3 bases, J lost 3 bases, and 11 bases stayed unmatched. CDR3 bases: TGTGCTAGTGGTTTTAACAGGGGCCCCCTAAACAATCAGCCCCAGCATTTT. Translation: CASGFNRGPLNNQPQHF.

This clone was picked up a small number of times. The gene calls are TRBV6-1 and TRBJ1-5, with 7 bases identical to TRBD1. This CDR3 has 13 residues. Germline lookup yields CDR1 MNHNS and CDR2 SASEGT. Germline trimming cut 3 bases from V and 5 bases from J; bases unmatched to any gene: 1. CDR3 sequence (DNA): TGTGCCAGCAGTGACAGGGGGGATCAGCCCCAGCATTTT. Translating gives CASSDRGDQPQHF.

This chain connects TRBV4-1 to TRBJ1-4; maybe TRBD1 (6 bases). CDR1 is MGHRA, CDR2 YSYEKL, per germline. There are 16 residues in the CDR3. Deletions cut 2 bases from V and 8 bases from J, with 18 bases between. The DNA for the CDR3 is TGCGCCAGCAGCCAAACCGAGGGGGGCGCCTGGGAAAAACTGTTTTTT. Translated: CASSQTEGGAWEKLFF.

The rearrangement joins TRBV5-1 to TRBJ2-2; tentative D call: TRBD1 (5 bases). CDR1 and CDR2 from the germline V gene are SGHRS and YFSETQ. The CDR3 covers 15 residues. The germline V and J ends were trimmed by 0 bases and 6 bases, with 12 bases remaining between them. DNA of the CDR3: TGCGCCAGCAGCTTGGAGGTGGGGCTGGCCGGGGAGCTGTTTTTT. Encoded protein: CASSLEVGLAGELFF.

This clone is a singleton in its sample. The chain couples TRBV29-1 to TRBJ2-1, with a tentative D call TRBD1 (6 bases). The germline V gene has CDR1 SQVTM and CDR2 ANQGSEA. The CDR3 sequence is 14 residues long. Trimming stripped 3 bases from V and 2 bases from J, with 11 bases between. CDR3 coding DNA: TGCAGCGTTGATGGGACACTCGCCTACAATGAGCAGTTCTTC. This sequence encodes CSVDGTLAYNEQFF.

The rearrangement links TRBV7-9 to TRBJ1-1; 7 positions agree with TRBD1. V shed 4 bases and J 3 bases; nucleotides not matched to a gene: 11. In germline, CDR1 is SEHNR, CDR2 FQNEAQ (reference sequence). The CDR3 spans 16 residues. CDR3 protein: CASSSRRTGGHTEAFF. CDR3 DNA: TGTGCCAGCAGCTCACGTCGGACAGGCGGTCACACTGAAGCTTTCTTT.

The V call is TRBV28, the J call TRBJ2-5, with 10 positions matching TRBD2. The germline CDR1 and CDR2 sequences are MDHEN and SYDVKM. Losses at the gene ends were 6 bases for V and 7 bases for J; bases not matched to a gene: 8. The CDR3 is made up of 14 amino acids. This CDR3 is CASRPSSGRGTQYF. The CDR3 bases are TGTGCCAGCAGACCGTCTAGCGGGAGAGGGACCCAGTACTTC.